This is a list of T cell receptor beta chains from one sample in a study of T cells expressing NK-cell markers. From its re-call of the 5' RACE reads, TCRdb lists each CDR3 protein once, without DNA. The listing records about 460,000 distinct CDR3 sequences. Sequencing was carried out using blood T cells: a sorted CD56 or NKG2C T cell subset, CD4+ or CD8+ T cells, or bulk PBMC T cells (not recorded which). The receptors derive from a woman aged 50 to 60 in good health. Both conserved end residues are part of each CDR3.

J: TRBJ2-2; V: TRBV7-9; CDR3: CASSLWGSGATGELFF
J: TRBJ1-1; V: TRBV5-1; CDR3: CASSQGQGGRYTEAFF
J: TRBJ2-3; V: TRBV7-8; CDR3: CASSLASLMTFTDTQYF
J: TRBJ2-4; V: TRBV6-1; CDR3: CASSGWTGGAKNIQYF
J: TRBJ1-3; V: TRBV9; CDR3: CASRSIQGASGNTIYF
J: TRBJ2-3; V: TRBV29-1; CDR3: CSVWTGGFTDTQYF
J: TRBJ2-3; V: TRBV5-1; CDR3: CASSLTGGGHTQYF
J: TRBJ2-1; V: TRBV28; CDR3: CASRGGGPASNNEQFF
J: TRBJ2-1; V: TRBV20-1; CDR3: CSARVGAGGPNEQFF
J: TRBJ2-1; V: TRBV6-1; CDR3: CASSEMASGRDKQFF
J: TRBJ2-1; V: TRBV5-4; CDR3: CASSPAQRGGDEQFF
J: TRBJ2-5; V: TRBV7-2; CDR3: CASSLVLTGVGETQYF
J: TRBJ2-2; V: TRBV12-3/TRBV12-4; CDR3: CASSQDRLGTGELFF
J: TRBJ2-7; V: TRBV20-1; CDR3: CSASSGGSPYEQYF
J: TRBJ2-3; V: TRBV12-3/TRBV12-4; CDR3: CASSLIWDRGTDTQYF
J: TRBJ2-5; V: TRBV20-1; CDR3: CCSGQGETQYF
J: TRBJ2-1; V: TRBV12-3/TRBV12-4; CDR3: CASSWGQPNNEQFF
J: TRBJ1-1; V: TRBV25-1; CDR3: CASSEGVKRNTEAFF
J: TRBJ2-1; V: TRBV5-1; CDR3: CASSFRDRGYNEQFF
J: TRBJ1-6; V: TRBV6-4; CDR3: CASSAEENSPLHF
J: TRBJ2-1; V: TRBV29-1; CDR3: CSVEGREGLNEQFF
J: TRBJ2-2; V: TRBV7-2; CDR3: CASSPGGPDTGELFF
J: TRBJ2-1; V: TRBV19; CDR3: CASSTWTSGVQSYNEQFF
J: TRBJ2-2; V: TRBV24-1; CDR3: CATSDLRELFF
J: TRBJ2-5; V: TRBV24-1; CDR3: CATSDPSTSLKQETQYF
J: TRBJ1-5; V: TRBV12-3/TRBV12-4; CDR3: CASSTDYQPQHF
J: TRBJ1-1; V: TRBV27; CDR3: CASSSFPGQVSAFF
J: TRBJ2-7; V: TRBV12-3/TRBV12-4; CDR3: CASSSFRESSYEQYF
J: TRBJ1-4; V: TRBV2; CDR3: CASNNRQGFNEKLFF
J: TRBJ2-4; V: TRBV12-3/TRBV12-4; CDR3: CASSFPRNIQYF
J: TRBJ2-7; V: TRBV5-1; CDR3: CASSLTSGITYEQYF
J: TRBJ2-1; V: TRBV10-3; CDR3: CAISETGDGEQFF
J: TRBJ2-1; V: TRBV7-2; CDR3: CASSLGVAGVYNEQFF
J: TRBJ1-4; V: TRBV4-1; CDR3: CASSQGQGSNEKLFF
J: TRBJ2-2; V: TRBV4-1; CDR3: CASSHGPSGRAWGELFF
J: TRBJ2-1; V: TRBV4-1; CDR3: CASSGLAVEQFF
J: TRBJ2-5; V: TRBV3-1; CDR3: CASSQAVPTGETQYF
J: TRBJ2-1; V: TRBV11-2; CDR3: CASSRKNPGQTYNEQFF
J: TRBJ2-3; V: TRBV19; CDR3: CASSASDTQYF
J: TRBJ2-3; V: TRBV7-8; CDR3: CASSRRPGNTQYF
J: TRBJ2-3; V: TRBV3-1; CDR3: CASSQEISPDTQYF
J: TRBJ1-5; V: TRBV4-1; CDR3: CASRLEGRDNQPQHF
J: TRBJ1-1; V: TRBV5-1; CDR3: CASSSSGTGKMNTEAFF
J: TRBJ2-2; V: TRBV12-3/TRBV12-4; CDR3: CASSPPYRDPNTGELFF
J: TRBJ2-5; V: TRBV4-2; CDR3: CASSQGSPTAWGETQYF
J: TRBJ1-2; V: TRBV7-2; CDR3: CASSLVGRGYTF
J: TRBJ2-1; V: TRBV5-7; CDR3: CASSLRRGDYNEQFF
J: TRBJ2-7; V: TRBV7-2; CDR3: CASSLTRLGKSYEQYF
J: TRBJ2-1; V: TRBV7-6; CDR3: CASSLAQSRNEQFF
J: TRBJ2-1; V: TRBV7-3; CDR3: CASSSPGRGDNEQFF
J: TRBJ2-3; V: TRBV11-3; CDR3: CASSLGAGLATDTQYF
J: TRBJ2-1; V: TRBV27; CDR3: CASSLWGSNSYNEQFF